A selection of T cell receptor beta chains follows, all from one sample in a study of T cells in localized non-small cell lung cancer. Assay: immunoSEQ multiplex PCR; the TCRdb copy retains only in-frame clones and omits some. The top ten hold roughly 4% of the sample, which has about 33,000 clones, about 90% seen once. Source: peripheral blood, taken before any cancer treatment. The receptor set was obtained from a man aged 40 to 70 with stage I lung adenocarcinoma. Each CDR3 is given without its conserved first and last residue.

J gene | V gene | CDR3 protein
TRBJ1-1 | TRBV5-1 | ASSFRDSMNTEAF
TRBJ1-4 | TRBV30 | AGQGAELEKLF
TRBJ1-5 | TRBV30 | AWRGDTKDQPQH
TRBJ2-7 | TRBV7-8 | ASSLGGSSSYEQY
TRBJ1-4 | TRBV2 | ASSDRGYSTNEKLF
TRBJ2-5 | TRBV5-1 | ASSLPRGGTVQETQY
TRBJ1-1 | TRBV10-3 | AIREGAVATEAF
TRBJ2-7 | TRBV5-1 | ASSAQGIGYEQY
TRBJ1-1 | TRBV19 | ASSSPWTGLMNTEAF
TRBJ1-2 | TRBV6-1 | ASSSGGAVSGYT
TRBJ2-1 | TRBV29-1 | SVITGGAYEQF
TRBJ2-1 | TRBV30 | AWTRGGGINEQF
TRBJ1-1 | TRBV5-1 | ASSLARRGAEAF
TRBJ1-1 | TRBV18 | ASSYNRGNEAF
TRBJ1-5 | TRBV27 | ASSLQGANQPQH
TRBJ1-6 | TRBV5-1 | ASSLGVDSPLH
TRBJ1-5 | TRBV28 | ASSWTGLNQPQH
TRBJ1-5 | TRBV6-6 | ASRGKGEENQPQH
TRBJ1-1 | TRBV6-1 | ASSVGNTEAF
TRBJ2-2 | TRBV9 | ASSPRGNLNTGELF
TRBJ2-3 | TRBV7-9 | ASSLTGSDTQY
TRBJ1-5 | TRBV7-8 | ASSLGGQGRSNQPQH
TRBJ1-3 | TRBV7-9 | ASSLGGEHNENTIY
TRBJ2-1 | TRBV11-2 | ASSFIRLAGTDNEQF
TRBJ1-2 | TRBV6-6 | ASSLQGGGYT
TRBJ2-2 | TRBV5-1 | ASSSLVVSGGDTGELF
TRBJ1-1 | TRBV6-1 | ASSWDSMNTEAF
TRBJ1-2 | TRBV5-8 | ASSLPGTGGYGYT
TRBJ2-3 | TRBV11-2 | ASSLAGGQTRAQY
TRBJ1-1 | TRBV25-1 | ASSEYITRSGNTEAF
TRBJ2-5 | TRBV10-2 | ASKTSGGVIQETQY
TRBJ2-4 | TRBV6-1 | ASSEVQGPKNIQY
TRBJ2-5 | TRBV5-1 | ASRSGTGGQETQY
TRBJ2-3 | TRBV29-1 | SARSGAASFYTDTQY
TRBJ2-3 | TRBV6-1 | ASSEAAAGGSDTQY
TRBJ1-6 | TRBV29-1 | SASGQGPYNSPLH
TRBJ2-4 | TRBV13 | ASSETPGSDNKNIQY
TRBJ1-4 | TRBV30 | AWSHMQEKLF
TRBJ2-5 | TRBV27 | ASSLTGPGTQY
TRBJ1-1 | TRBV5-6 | ASSFTDLNTEAF
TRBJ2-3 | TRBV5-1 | ASSLTAAGKSSDTQY
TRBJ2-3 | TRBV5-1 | ASSLQYGADTDTQY
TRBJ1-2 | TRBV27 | ASIPPGQVFSNYGYT
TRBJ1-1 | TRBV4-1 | ASSQPSGGLDVVF
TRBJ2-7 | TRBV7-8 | ASSFQRDGLTLSYEQY
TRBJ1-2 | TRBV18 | ASSPGTGGIGYT
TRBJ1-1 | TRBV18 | ASSRTKNTEAF